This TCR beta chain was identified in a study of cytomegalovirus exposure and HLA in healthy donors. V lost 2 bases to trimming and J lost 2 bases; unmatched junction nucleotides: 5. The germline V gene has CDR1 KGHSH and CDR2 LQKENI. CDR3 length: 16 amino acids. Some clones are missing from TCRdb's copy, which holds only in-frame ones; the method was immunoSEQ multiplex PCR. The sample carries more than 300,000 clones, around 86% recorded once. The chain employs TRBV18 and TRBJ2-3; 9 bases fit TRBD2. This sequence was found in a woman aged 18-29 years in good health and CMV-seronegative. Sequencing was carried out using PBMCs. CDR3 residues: CASSPVASGNTDTQYF. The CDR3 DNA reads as TGTGCCAGCTCACCAGTCGCTAGCGGGAACACAGATACGCAGTATTTT.